The next 26 T cell receptor beta chains were all read from a single sample in a study of blood T cell repertoires in COVID-19. Data came from immunoSEQ multiplex PCR; TCRdb stores just in-frame clones and leaves some out. The table includes about 250,000 clones, 80% to 90% detected once. The source material was PBMCs or T cells enriched from blood (not recorded which). Source of these receptors: a man between 18 and 29 years old who had recovered from COVID-19.

As regards this clone: Other nucleotide sequences in the sample specify the same CDR3. The chain combines TRBV12-3 or TRBV12-4 with TRBJ1-2, with D possibly matching TRBD1 (6 bases). V lost 2 bases to trimming and J lost 4 bases, with 8 bases between them. The CDR3 is 13 residues long. The CDR3 DNA is TGTGCCAGCAGTTTACGAGGGGGCTATGGCTACACCTTC. It yields the protein CASSLRGGYGYTF.

The chain is built from TRBV27 and TRBJ1-2; TRBD1 matches 9 bases. Per the germline V gene, CDR1 is MNHEY and CDR2 is SMNVEV (reference sequence). The V segment lost 5 bases and the J segment 5 bases; nucleotides outside the gene matches: 15. The CDR3 totals 17 residues. The chain's CDR3 is CASSRSMGQGTSYGYTF. The CDR3 DNA follows: TGTGCCAGCAGTCGTAGTATGGGACAGGGAACATCTTATGGCTACACCTTC.

The V call is TRBV19, the J call TRBJ2-7, with TRBD2 identical over 12 bases. Trimming removed 1 base from V and 6 bases from J; junction bases left unmatched: 4. Germline V gives CDR1 LNHDA, CDR2 SQIVND (reference sequence). The CDR3 sequence is 15 residues long. This CDR3 is CASSIGLAGGGEQYF. The CDR3 bases are TGTGCCAGTAGTATAGGTCTAGCGGGAGGGGGCGAGCAGTACTTC.

The rearrangement uses TRBV7-2 and TRBJ1-2; D unresolved. Trimming shortened V by 7 bases and J by 1 base, and 13 bases separated the two germline ends. CDR1 is SGHTA, CDR2 FQGNSA, per germline. The CDR3 is 14 amino acids. CDR3 region: CASTPSSRNYGYTF. The CDR3 region has the DNA TGTGCCAGCACTCCAAGCTCCCGTAACTATGGCTACACCTTC.

The rearrangement uses TRBV28 and TRBJ1-5; weak D call: TRBD1 (6 bases). The V and J ends lost 2 bases and 7 bases respectively, with 27 bases between them. This CDR3 has 19 residues. Germline values: CDR1 MDHEN, CDR2 SYDVKM. CDR3: CASSLPRLKRAGERQPQHF. The DNA for the CDR3 is TGTGCCAGCAGTTTACCCAGATTAAAAAGGGCAGGGGAAAGACAGCCCCAGCATTTT.

This chain joins TRBV6-1 and TRBJ1-4, with D possibly being TRBD1 (5 bases). In germline, CDR1 is MNHNS, CDR2 SASEGT. V lost 1 base and J 6 bases, leaving 12 bases between the germline ends. The CDR3 has 15 amino acids. This CDR3 is CASSEDAGQDEKLFF. For the CDR3, the DNA is TGTGCCAGCAGTGAAGATGCGGGGCAAGATGAAAAACTGTTTTTT.

V and J are TRBV4-2 and TRBJ2-5; no clear D. The CDR3 is 13 amino acids. Germline values: CDR1 LGHNA, CDR2 YNFKEQ. V lost 2 bases and J 2 bases, leaving 6 bases between the germline ends. CDR3 loop: CASSQLEQETQYF. The CDR3, as DNA: TGTGCCAGCAGCCAACTAGAACAAGAGACCCAGTACTTC.

This clone was recorded once. The J gene is TRBJ2-3, the V gene TRBV28; D not resolved. The ends were cut back, 5 bases at V and 3 bases at J, with 6 bases in the middle. Germline CDR1 MDHEN, CDR2 SYDVKM. CDR3 size: 12 residues. The CDR3 loop is CASSLRTDTQYF. CDR3 nucleotide sequence: TGTGCCAGCAGTCTGCGTACAGATACGCAGTATTTT.

This chain connects TRBV5-5 to TRBJ2-5; 9 nucleotides line up with TRBD1. Losses at the gene ends were 4 bases for V and 2 bases for J; bases not matched to a gene: 6. This CDR3 spans 15 amino acids. Germline assignment: CDR1 SGHKS and CDR2 YYEKEE (reference sequence). CDR3 loop: CASSRDRVPQETQYF. The CDR3 DNA reads TGTGCCAGCAGCCGGGACAGGGTCCCTCAAGAGACCCAGTACTTC. Filled out from reference TRBV5-5 and TRBJ2-5, the complete variable domain reads DAGVTQSPTHLIKTRGQQVTLRCSPISGHKSVSWYQQVLGQGPQFIFQYYEKEERGRGNFPDRFSARQFPNYSSELNVNALLLGDSALYLCASSRDRVPQETQYFGPGTRLLVL.

This clone occurred once. The sample holds other DNA sequences that translate to the same CDR3. The chain recombines TRBV18 with TRBJ2-7; D is possibly TRBD1 (6 bases). The CDR3 consists of 15 residues. Germline CDR1 and CDR2: KGHSH and LQKENI. Trimming cost V 0 bases and J 3 bases, with 12 bases left between them. The CDR3 region has the DNA TGTGCCAGCTCACCACCATCACAGGGAAGCTACGAGCAGTACTTC. Translated: CASSPPSQGSYEQYF.

The V and J genes are TRBV6-5 and TRBJ2-7; 11 positions match TRBD2. J was trimmed by 6 bases and V by 5 bases; bases with no gene match: 9. The CDR3 sequence is 15 residues long. CDR1 is MNHEY, CDR2 SVGAGI, per germline. CDR3 sequence (DNA): TGTGCCAGCAGTCATCTAGCGGGGGGCTCCCTCGAGCAGTACTTC. It specifies CASSHLAGGSLEQYF.

This clone was observed a single time. V gene TRBV9 combines with J gene TRBJ2-5; 7 bases map to TRBD1. Looked up from germline, CDR1 is SGDLS and CDR2 is YYNGEE. There are 15 residues in the CDR3. The V and J ends lost 0 bases and 0 bases, in that order; junction bases with no gene match: 2. The CDR3 here is CASSVEDRHQETQYF. DNA of the CDR3: TGTGCCAGCAGCGTAGAGGACAGGCACCAAGAGACCCAGTACTTC.

The chain employs TRBV12-3 or TRBV12-4 and TRBJ1-6; D gene ambiguous. CDR3 length equals 13 residues. The V and J ends lost 8 bases and 0 bases respectively, with 5 bases between them. This CDR3 is CASRSSYNSPLHF. The CDR3 DNA reads as TGTGCCAGCCGGAGCTCCTATAATTCACCCCTCCACTTT.

The chain combines TRBV2 with TRBJ2-7; TRBD2 aligns across 14 bases. The CDR3 runs 15 residues. J was trimmed by 5 bases and V by 3 bases; bases with no gene match: 3. Germline loops: CDR1 SNHLY, CDR2 FYNNEI. Written as DNA, the CDR3 is TGTGCCAGCAGTGAGGGACTAGCGGGAGTGGACGAGCAGTACTTC. Amino acid sequence: CASSEGLAGVDEQYF.

This clone was recorded only once. The chain couples TRBV28 to TRBJ1-2, with TRBD1 matching 9 bases. With 5 bases clipped from V and 2 bases from J, the junction kept 6 bases outside the gene matches. CDR3 size: 15 residues. Germline CDR1 is MDHEN and CDR2 is SYDVKM. In DNA form, the CDR3 reads TGTGCCAGCAGTGAACACGGGACAGGGAACTATGGCTACACCTTC. This sequence encodes CASSEHGTGNYGYTF.

V usage is TRBV2 and J usage is TRBJ1-2; D possibly corresponds to TRBD1 (5 bases). Trimming pared 3 bases from V and 4 bases from J, leaving 9 bases between. CDR1 and CDR2 (germline): SNHLY, FYNNEI. This CDR3 has 13 residues. The CDR3 is CASSDLGLYGYTF. The CDR3 DNA is TGTGCCAGCAGTGATCTGGGGCTCTATGGCTACACCTTC.

Here the CDR3 DNA reads TGCAGTGCTAGCGGGGGGACTGAAGCTTTCTTT. Translation gives CSASGGTEAFF. V usage is TRBV20-1 and J usage is TRBJ1-1, with D maybe TRBD1 (5 bases). Trimming cost V 3 bases and J 5 bases, with 7 bases left between them. The CDR3 runs 11 residues. Per the germline V gene, CDR1 is DFQATT and CDR2 is SNEGSKA (reference sequence).

CDR3 amino acids: CASRIDSGVGELFF. CDR3 DNA: TGTGCCAGCAGGATTGATAGCGGGGTCGGGGAGCTGTTTTTT. The rearrangement uses TRBV27 and TRBJ2-2, with 8 nucleotides matching TRBD2. Trimming took 6 bases from V and 7 from J; bases not matched to a gene: 7. The CDR3 totals 14 residues. CDR1 is MNHEY and CDR2 is SMNVEV in the germline V gene (reference sequence).

This clone was seen many times. This chain links TRBV21-1 with TRBJ1-2; TRBD1 is the table's D call and was not checked against the DNA. TRBV21-1 is a listed pseudogene. There are 17 residues in the CDR3. The CDR3 spells CASSKSPRDSTNYGYTF. CDR3 DNA: TGTGCCAGCAGCAAAAGCCCCCGGGACAGTACTAACTATGGCTACACCTTC.

The genes are TRBV25-1 and TRBJ1-5, with 12 bases matching TRBD1. The CDR3 is 17 amino acids. The trim removed 10 bases at V and 0 bases at J, leaving 10 bases unmatched. Per the germline V gene, CDR1 is MGHDK and CDR2 is SYGVNS. This CDR3 is CATSGTGGRYSNQPQHF. The CDR3 coding sequence is TGTGCCACCTCCGGGACAGGGGGCCGTTATAGCAATCAGCCCCAGCATTTT.

This rearrangement joins TRBV5-1 to TRBJ1-1; D is ambiguous. CDR1 and CDR2 (germline): SGHRS, YFSETQ. The CDR3 totals 13 residues. The germline V and J ends were trimmed by 0 bases and 1 base, with 4 bases remaining between them. In DNA, the CDR3 is TGCGCCAGCAGCTTGGCAGAGAACACTGAAGCTTTCTTT. Amino acid sequence: CASSLAENTEAFF.

The table lists this clone with a count of one. The chain is built from TRBV28 and TRBJ1-2; 8 bases are shared with TRBD1. The CDR3 loop spans 15 amino acids. Germline V gives CDR1 MDHEN, CDR2 SYDVKM. After removal of 2 bases from V and 3 bases from J, the junction contained 5 bases not matched to a gene. The CDR3 region has the DNA TGTGCCAGCAGTTTACCCGGGACAGGCTACTATGGCTACACCTTC. Encoded protein: CASSLPGTGYYGYTF.

The chain employs TRBV4-1 and TRBJ1-2; tentatively, D is TRBD1 (5 bases). The CDR3 has 16 amino acids. Germline V gene lookup returns CDR1 MGHRA and CDR2 YSYEKL. The ends were cut back, 6 bases at V and 8 bases at J, with 25 bases in the middle. The CDR3 nucleotides are TGCGCCAGCAGTAGGGAAGGGGCCTCCAATCCGAGCGGCTACACCTTC. It codes for CASSREGASNPSGYTF.

The chain joins TRBV19 to TRBJ1-1; a possible D gene is TRBD1 (5 bases). The CDR3 has 14 amino acids. Germline V gene data show CDR1 as LNHDA and CDR2 as SQIVND (reference sequence). V lost 5 bases, J lost 1 base, and 11 bases lay in between. CDR3 coding DNA: TGTGCCAGTAGTCCGCAGGGTTGGAACACTGAAGCTTTCTTT. This translates into CASSPQGWNTEAFF. Filled out from reference TRBV19 and TRBJ1-1, the complete variable domain reads DGGITQSPKYLFRKEGQNVTLSCEQNLNHDAMYWYRQDPGQGLRLIYYSQIVNDFQKGDIAEGYSVSREKKESFPLTVTSAQKNPTAFYLCASSPQGWNTEAFFGQGTRLTVV.

A single count supports this clone. This chain uses TRBV11-1 with TRBJ2-7, with TRBD1 matching 8 bases. The CDR3 totals 16 residues. Germline V lookup: CDR1 SGHAT, CDR2 FQDESV (reference sequence). The V gene end was trimmed by 4 bases and the J gene end by 0 bases; junction bases not matched to a gene: 8. CDR3 sequence reads: CASSYRGQGLSYEQYF. Written as DNA, the CDR3 is TGTGCCAGCAGCTATAGAGGACAGGGCCTCTCCTACGAGCAGTACTTC.

The chain uses TRBV9 and TRBJ2-7; possible D gene TRBD2, 5 bases. CDR3 size: 14 residues. The ends were cut back, 0 bases at V and 3 bases at J, with 10 bases in the middle. Germline V gene lookup returns CDR1 SGDLS and CDR2 YYNGEE. The CDR3 sequence is CASSVGGPSYEQYF. Here the CDR3 DNA reads TGTGCCAGCAGCGTAGGAGGGCCCAGCTACGAGCAGTACTTC.